The 32 T cell receptor beta chains given below trace back to one sample, sequenced in a study of blood T cells in healthy people across ages (dated by TCRdb to about 2015). Library construction relied on 5' RACE. Sequencing took place on an Illumina HiSeq 2500. A second PCR of roughly 7 to 11 cycles was performed with a sample-barcoded 5' primer and a J-beta primer mix. The public reads were reanalyzed by TCRdb: fastp trimming at Q25, MiXCR alignment, in-frame beta chains only. Rows are unified per CDR3 protein, each entry keeping the most common DNA and genes. This sample is represented by about 1.7 million distinct CDR3 sequences; 28% of them were singletons. 7.7% of the sample is taken by the ten largest. Sample: blood. The receptors shown here come from a woman under 40 in good health.

The chain employs TRBV28 and TRBJ2-1, with D possibly being TRBD1 or TRBD2 (5 bases each). The CDR3 sequence is 16 residues long. Germline CDR1 and CDR2: MDHEN and SYDVKM. V lost 4 bases and J 0 bases, leaving 13 bases between the germline ends. The CDR3 loop reads CASSSPGLSSYNEQFF. The CDR3 nucleotides read TGTGCCAGCAGTTCTCCGGGGCTGAGCTCCTACAATGAGCAGTTCTTC.

The sample holds many counts of this clonotype. The CDR3 nucleotides are TGTGCCAGCAGCTTAAATGTGCCCCAGGGGATCTCAACTAATGAAAAACTGTTTTTT. Its translation: CASSLNVPQGISTNEKLFF. The genes are TRBV7-2 and TRBJ1-4; D is possibly TRBD1 (6 bases). Trimming removed 2 bases at V and 0 bases at J, with 19 bases between. Looked up from germline, CDR1 is SGHTA and CDR2 is FQGNSA. The length of the CDR3 is 19 residues.

This clonotype has a count of ten or more. The chain has TRBV5-5 and TRBJ1-2; 7 nucleotides align to TRBD1. The CDR3 consists of 13 residues. Trimming cost V 5 bases and J 2 bases; bases outside gene matches: 3. Per the germline V gene, CDR1 is SGHKS and CDR2 is YYEKEE (reference sequence). The CDR3 DNA is TGTGCCAGCAGGAGGGGGCCAAACTATGGCTACACCTTC. This sequence encodes CASRRGPNYGYTF.

The genes are TRBV28 and TRBJ2-2, with D unclear. Germline V gene lookup returns CDR1 MDHEN and CDR2 SYDVKM. V was cut by 8 bases and J by 5 bases, with 15 bases left in between. This CDR3 contains 14 residues. The CDR3 sequence: CASVSRPFTGELFF. CDR3 DNA sequence: TGTGCCAGCGTCTCGAGGCCCTTTACCGGGGAGCTGTTTTTT.

The chain links TRBV20-1 to TRBJ2-7, with 7 positions matching TRBD2. Trimming at V came to 5 bases and at J to 6 bases, leaving 10 bases not matched to a gene. Germline lookup yields CDR1 DFQATT and CDR2 SNEGSKA (reference sequence). This CDR3 is built from 13 residues. The CDR3 is CSAGRQPGGEQYF. The CDR3 bases are TGCAGTGCTGGAAGACAGCCGGGGGGCGAGCAGTACTTC.

At least ten counts were recorded for this clonotype. The CDR3 DNA reads TGCAGTGCTCCCCGGGCTAGCGGCCTATACAATGAGCAGTTCTTC. It codes for CSAPRASGLYNEQFF. V usage is TRBV20-1 and J usage is TRBJ2-1; 7 bases fit TRBD2. The germline V gene has CDR1 DFQATT and CDR2 SNEGSKA (reference sequence). The ends lost 5 bases at V and 4 bases at J; junction bases unmatched: 11. The length of the CDR3 is 15 residues.

This chain connects TRBV3-1 to TRBJ1-1; no definite D call. The CDR3 runs 14 residues. Germline-derived CDR1 and CDR2 are LGHDT and YNNKEL (reference sequence). V lost 4 bases, J lost 4 bases, and 13 bases lay in between. CDR3 loop: CASSPVRAATEAFF. In DNA form, the CDR3 reads TGTGCCAGCAGCCCAGTAAGGGCTGCCACTGAAGCTTTCTTT.

The genes are TRBV27 and TRBJ2-7; possible D gene TRBD2, 6 bases. The V end lost 3 bases, the J end lost 7 bases, and 16 bases lay between the germline ends. Germline CDR1 and CDR2: MNHEY and SMNVEV (reference sequence). The CDR3 has 14 amino acids. The CDR3 is CASSFSGDAREQYF. CDR3 DNA: TGTGCCAGCAGTTTTAGCGGAGACGCGCGGGAGCAGTACTTC.

This clonotype showed up many times. The rearrangement joins TRBV7-6 to TRBJ2-1; 9 positions agree with TRBD1. The CDR3 totals 15 residues. The V segment lost 5 bases and the J segment 6 bases; nucleotides outside the gene matches: 8. Germline loops: CDR1 SGHVS, CDR2 FNYEAQ. This CDR3 reads CASSPGTGYTNEQFF. The DNA of the CDR3 is TGTGCCAGCAGCCCCGGGACAGGGTATACCAATGAGCAGTTCTTC.

The rearrangement links TRBV20-1 to TRBJ2-3; TRBD1 matches at 7 bases. CDR1 and CDR2 (germline): DFQATT, SNEGSKA (reference sequence). The CDR3 spans 14 residues. Trimming at V came to 7 bases and at J to 1 base, leaving 8 bases not matched to a gene. The CDR3 coding sequence is TGCAGTGTCAGCCCAGGGACAGGCACAGATACGCAGTATTTT. This codes for CSVSPGTGTDTQYF.

The genes are TRBV29-1 and TRBJ2-3, with D unresolved. Germline V gives CDR1 SQVTM, CDR2 ANQGSEA. CDR3 length: 13 residues. The germline V and J ends were trimmed by 4 bases and 2 bases, with 10 bases remaining between them. CDR3 nucleotides: TGCAGCGTTGTAGGCAGGAACACAGATACGCAGTATTTT. Protein sequence: CSVVGRNTDTQYF.

V usage is TRBV12-3 or TRBV12-4 and J usage is TRBJ2-1; the D gene is possibly TRBD1 (6 bases). This CDR3 has 15 residues. V lost 2 bases and J 4 bases, leaving 12 bases between the germline ends. In DNA, the CDR3 is TGTGCCAGCAGTTTAATCGCAGGGGAGTACAATGAGCAGTTCTTC. Translating gives CASSLIAGEYNEQFF.

This chain links TRBV6-5 with TRBJ1-2; possible D gene TRBD1, 5 bases. With 9 bases removed from V and 3 bases from J, the gap between germline ends came to 11 bases. The CDR3 is 12 residues long. Germline values: CDR1 MNHEY, CDR2 SVGAGI. CDR3 region: CASHDSDYGYTF. The DNA of the CDR3 is TGTGCCAGTCATGACAGCGACTATGGCTACACCTTC.

This clonotype occurred a few times. This chain joins TRBV7-9 and TRBJ2-7; D perhaps matches TRBD2 (6 bases). V lost 1 base and J lost 0, with 16 bases in between. Germline V gene sequence: CDR1 SEHNR, CDR2 FQNEAQ (reference sequence). The CDR3 has 17 residues. CDR3 nucleotide sequence: TGTGCCAGCAGCTTAGGGTTCAGCCGGGAGAGCTCCTACGAGCAGTACTTC. As protein: CASSLGFSRESSYEQYF.

This clonotype occurred a few times. This chain connects TRBV15 to TRBJ2-7; no firm D call. CDR1 and CDR2 (germline): LNHNV, YYDKDF (reference sequence). With 3 bases removed from V and 4 bases from J, the gap between germline ends came to 10 bases. The CDR3 runs 13 residues. The CDR3 here is CATSSHAWYEQYF. The CDR3, as DNA: TGTGCCACCAGCAGCCACGCATGGTACGAGCAGTACTTC.

The gene calls are TRBV4-1 and TRBJ2-1, with a tentative D call TRBD1 (5 bases). Per germline, CDR1 MGHRA and CDR2 YSYEKL. The CDR3 runs 16 residues. The V end was cut by 4 bases, the J end by 0 bases, with 13 bases between. The CDR3 loop reads CASSPLKGYSYNEQFF. The CDR3 nucleotides are TGCGCCAGCAGCCCCCTAAAGGGGTACTCCTACAATGAGCAGTTCTTC.

This clonotype has ten or more counts. This chain uses TRBV5-1 with TRBJ2-6; 7 nucleotides match TRBD1. The CDR3 contains 18 residues. The germline V gene encodes CDR1 SGHRS and CDR2 YFSETQ. J lost 0 bases, V lost 4 bases, and 10 bases had no gene match. CDR3 residues: CASSPKPGQSSGANVLTF. CDR3 nucleotides: TGCGCCAGCAGCCCAAAACCGGGACAGAGCTCTGGGGCCAACGTCCTGACTTTC.

This clonotype appeared a few times. The rearrangement uses TRBV12-3 or TRBV12-4 and TRBJ2-2, with 9 bases fitting TRBD1. The CDR3 covers 15 residues. Losses at the gene ends were 7 bases for V and 5 bases for J; bases not matched to a gene: 8. CDR3 sequence: CASNLRQGGTGELFF. In DNA, the CDR3 is TGTGCCAGCAACCTACGACAGGGGGGGACCGGGGAGCTGTTTTTT.

V and J are TRBV5-1 and TRBJ2-7; 9 bases align to TRBD1. CDR3 length: 15 residues. Germline values: CDR1 SGHRS, CDR2 YFSETQ. V was clipped by 4 bases and J by 4 bases; unmatched bases: 9. CDR3 DNA sequence: TGCGCCAGCAGCCCAGATGGGGACAGGGAATACGAGCAGTACTTC. It specifies CASSPDGDREYEQYF.

Of note for this clonotype: Likely a read error: the CDR3 ends without its conserved phenylalanine or tryptophan. The rearrangement uses TRBV2 and TRBJ2-3, with TRBD1 identical over 10 bases. The CDR3 extends over 16 amino acids. Germline CDR1 and CDR2: SNHLY and FYNNEI. With 6 bases clipped from V and 1 base from J, the junction kept 7 bases outside the gene matches. Here the CDR3 reads CASSAQGQGRTDTQYC. CDR3 DNA sequence: TGTGCCAGCAGCGCCCAGGGACAGGGGCGCACAGATACGCAGTATTGT.

This chain joins TRBV7-2 and TRBJ2-4, with TRBD2 as a possible D gene (7 bases). CDR1 and CDR2 (germline): SGHTA, FQGNSA. The CDR3 is 14 residues long. Between the trimmed V and J ends, which lost 5 bases and 15 bases, there was a span of 23 bases. The CDR3 sequence is CASSTGTTAETLYF. Here the CDR3 DNA reads TGTGCCAGCAGCACAGGGACTACGGCGGAGACCCTGTACTTC. The entire variable domain, with the rest obtained from reference TRBV7-2 and TRBJ2-4, is as follows: GAGVSQSPSNKVTEKGKDVELRCDPISGHTALYWYRQSLGQGLEFLIYFQGNSAPDKSGLPSDRFSAERTGGSVSTLTIQRTQQEDSAVYLCASSTGTTAETLYFGAGTRLSVL.

This clonotype was counted many times. This chain connects TRBV5-5 to TRBJ2-4; D remains ambiguous. CDR1 SGHKS and CDR2 YYEKEE come from the germline V gene (reference sequence). Trimming took off 2 bases at V and 3 bases at J, with 9 bases between the two ends. The CDR3 is made up of 14 amino acids. The CDR3: CASSFTGSKNIQYF. CDR3 bases: TGTGCCAGCAGCTTCACCGGTAGCAAAAACATTCAGTACTTC.

This clonotype was seen many times. This chain links TRBV12-3 or TRBV12-4 with TRBJ2-3; TRBD1 agrees at 11 bases. The V gene end was trimmed by 2 bases and the J gene end by 4 bases; junction bases not matched to a gene: 5. CDR3 length: 16 amino acids. CDR3 sequence (DNA): TGTGCCAGCAGTTTACGGACAGGGGGCGCCCCAGATACGCAGTATTTT. Translated: CASSLRTGGAPDTQYF.

The rearrangement links TRBV28 to TRBJ1-1; 9 bases fit TRBD1. The CDR3 has 16 residues. V lost 6 bases and J lost 2; bases outside the gene matches: 10. The germline CDR1 and CDR2 sequences are MDHEN and SYDVKM. The CDR3 region is CASSQPGQGPNTEAFF. CDR3 sequence (DNA): TGTGCCAGCAGCCAACCGGGACAGGGCCCCAACACTGAAGCTTTCTTT. Full variable domain (remainder filled in from reference TRBV28 and TRBJ1-1): DVKVTQSSRYLVKRTGEKVFLECVQDMDHENMFWYRQDPGLGLRLIYFSYDVKMKEKGDIPEGYSVSREKKERFSLILESASTNQTSMYLCASSQPGQGPNTEAFFGQGTRLTVV.

The chain couples TRBV12-3 or TRBV12-4 to TRBJ1-2, with 7 nucleotides matching TRBD1. This CDR3 has 14 amino acids. Trimming removed 6 bases from V and 8 bases from J; junction bases left unmatched: 12. CDR3 in DNA: TGTGCCAGCAGCGTCAGGGGGGGGGCTCAGGGCTACACCTTC. As protein: CASSVRGGAQGYTF.

This clonotype came up many times. The chain employs TRBV29-1 and TRBJ2-7; D is possibly TRBD2 (5 bases). The length of the CDR3 is 16 residues. Germline CDR1 SQVTM, CDR2 ANQGSEA. Deletions cut 0 bases from V and 3 bases from J, with 18 bases between. Here the CDR3 DNA reads TGCAGCGTTGAAGATCCCACGGGGAGAAATTACTACGAGCAGTACTTC. Translating it yields CSVEDPTGRNYYEQYF.

This clonotype was counted only a few times. The rearrangement uses TRBV7-9 and TRBJ2-1; 9 bases line up with TRBD1. This CDR3 is 15 amino acids long. V shed 3 bases, J shed 5 bases, and the junction held 5 bases outside the gene matches. The germline CDR1 and CDR2 sequences are SEHNR and FQNEAQ (reference sequence). This CDR3 reads CASSLRTGANNEQFF. CDR3 DNA: TGTGCCAGCAGCTTGCGGACAGGGGCAAACAATGAGCAGTTCTTC.

The chain recombines TRBV20-1 with TRBJ2-7, with TRBD2 matching 12 bases. CDR1 and CDR2 (germline): DFQATT, SNEGSKA (reference sequence). The CDR3 is 16 residues long. V lost 0 bases to trimming and J lost 6 bases; unmatched junction nucleotides: 9. CDR3 protein: CSARDRTSGTLGEQYF. The CDR3 DNA sequence: TGCAGTGCTAGAGACCGGACTAGCGGGACTTTAGGCGAGCAGTACTTC.

The gene calls are TRBV15 and TRBJ2-1; possibly TRBD2 for D (6 bases). Trimming pared 6 bases from V and 4 bases from J, leaving 10 bases between. CDR1 is LNHNV and CDR2 is YYDKDF in the germline V gene (reference sequence). The CDR3 contains 13 residues. The CDR3 DNA reads as TGTGCCACCAGATACAGCGGGTACAATGAGCAGTTCTTC. Its protein is CATRYSGYNEQFF.

This clonotype was detected a few times. Sequence at one end of the junction differs from germline and may be a read error. V gene TRBV12-3 or TRBV12-4 combines with J gene TRBJ1-2; TRBD1 matches 7 bases. The CDR3 sequence is 14 residues long. CDR3 bases: TGTGCCAGCAGCATTACACAGGGGCCCTATGACTACACCTTC. This sequence encodes CASSITQGPYDYTF.

With respect to this clonotype: A much larger clone lies one base from this, so it may be a read error. The CDR3 reads CASSRDRGISPLHF. The CDR3 nucleotides are TGTGCCAGCAGCCGGGACAGGGGGATTTCACCCCTCCACTTT. V gene TRBV28 combines with J gene TRBJ1-6; 11 bases line up with TRBD1. Germline values: CDR1 MDHEN, CDR2 SYDVKM. The CDR3 spans 14 residues. V lost 6 bases and J lost 9; bases outside the gene matches: 4.

This clonotype was seen a few times. The gene calls are TRBV6-2 or TRBV6-3 and TRBJ2-5, with D possibly matching TRBD1 (6 bases). V was clipped by 2 bases and J by 3 bases, with 13 bases between them. CDR1 and CDR2 (germline): MNHEY, SVGEGT. This CDR3 comprises 15 residues. CDR3 in DNA: TGTGCCAGCAGTTACCCTCTGACAGGAGAAGAGACCCAGTACTTC. Translation gives CASSYPLTGEETQYF.